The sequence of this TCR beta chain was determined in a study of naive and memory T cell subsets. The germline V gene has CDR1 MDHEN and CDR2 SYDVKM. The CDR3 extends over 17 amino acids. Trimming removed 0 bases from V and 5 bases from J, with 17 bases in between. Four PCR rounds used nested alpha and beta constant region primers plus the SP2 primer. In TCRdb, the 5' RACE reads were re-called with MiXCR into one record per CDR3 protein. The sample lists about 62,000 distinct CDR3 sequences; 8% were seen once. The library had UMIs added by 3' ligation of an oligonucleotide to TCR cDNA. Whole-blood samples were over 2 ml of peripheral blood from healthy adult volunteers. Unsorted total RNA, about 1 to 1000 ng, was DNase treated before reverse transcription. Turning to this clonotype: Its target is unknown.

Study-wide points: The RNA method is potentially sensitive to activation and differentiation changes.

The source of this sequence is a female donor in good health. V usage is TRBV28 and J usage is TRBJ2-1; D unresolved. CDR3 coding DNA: TGTGCCAGCAGTTTATGGAACTCCGTCCCCCGCAACAATGAGCAGTTCTTC. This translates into CASSLWNSVPRNNEQFF.